Below, 18 T cell receptor beta chains from the same sample are listed, as sequenced in a study of blood T cells in healthy people across ages. Through a sample-barcoded 5' primer and a J-beta primer mix, a second PCR was run for roughly 7 to 12 cycles. One entry per CDR3 protein, called by TCRdb with MiXCR from the 5' RACE reads. Of around 650,000 distinct CDR3 sequences in the sample, 32% were seen once. The specimen sequenced was blood. The receptors stem from an elderly woman in good health.

Many counts were recorded for this clonotype. The chain joins TRBV7-2 to TRBJ2-3; no firm D call. Trimming removed 2 bases from V and 2 bases from J, with 8 bases in between. There are 14 residues in the CDR3. Germline CDR1 SGHTA, CDR2 FQGNSA. CDR3 in DNA: TGTGCCAGCAGCTTACGGGTGTTCACAGATACGCAGTATTTT. Its translation: CASSLRVFTDTQYF. The complete variable domain, with remaining parts taken from reference TRBV7-2 and TRBJ2-3, reads GAGVSQSPSNKVTEKGKDVELRCDPISGHTALYWYRQSLGQGLEFLIYFQGNSAPDKSGLPSDRFSAERTGGSVSTLTIQRTQQEDSAVYLCASSLRVFTDTQYFGPGTRLTVL.

This clonotype has ten or more counts. The CDR3 here is CASSLASGTKYGYTF. DNA of the CDR3: TGTGCCAGCAGCTTAGCTTCGGGGACAAAATATGGCTACACCTTC. This chain links TRBV7-2 with TRBJ1-2, with D possibly TRBD1 on 6 matching bases. Germline CDR1 reads SGHTA; CDR2 reads FQGNSA. This CDR3 has 15 amino acids. V was pared by 0 bases and J by 5 bases, with 13 bases between.

The gene calls are TRBV2 and TRBJ1-1; D gene uncertain. The CDR3 contains 14 residues. The V and J ends lost 1 base and 2 bases respectively, with 8 bases between them. The germline gives CDR1 SNHLY, CDR2 FYNNEI. The CDR3 region is CASSEVGFNTEAFF. The CDR3 DNA reads as TGTGCCAGCAGTGAAGTGGGGTTTAACACTGAAGCTTTCTTT.

This sequence joins TRBV7-2 and TRBJ2-3, with TRBD2 matching over 15 bases. Germline-derived CDR1 and CDR2 are SGHTA and FQGNSA. This CDR3 region has 18 residues. Trimming removed 5 bases from V and 0 bases from J; junction bases left unmatched: 6. CDR3: CASSALGLAGGSTDTQYF. CDR3 coding DNA: TGTGCCAGCAGCGCTCTGGGACTAGCGGGGGGAAGCACAGATACGCAGTATTTT.

As concerns this clonotype: Since a much larger clone is just one base distant, this may be a read error. This rearrangement joins TRBV10-3 to TRBJ1-5, with TRBD1 matching over 10 bases. The length of the CDR3 is 14 residues. The germline V gene encodes CDR1 ENHRY and CDR2 SYGVKD. The CDR3 reads CTISAGQGDQPQHF. CDR3 coding DNA: TGTACCATCAGTGCCGGACAGGGGGATCAGCCCCAGCATTTT.

This clonotype was seen only once. This sequence may be a read error, since a much larger clone differs from it by one base. Since the CDR3 does not end with the conserved phenylalanine or tryptophan, this likely comes from a read error. CDR3 protein: CASSFSWTSGYYNEQFL. In DNA form, the CDR3 reads TGTGCCAGCAGCTTTTCTTGGACTAGCGGCTACTACAATGAGCAGTTCCTC. The chain carries TRBV11-1 and TRBJ2-1, with TRBD2 matching 10 bases. The V segment lost 3 bases and the J segment 3 bases; nucleotides outside the gene matches: 8. Germline CDR1 is SGHAT and CDR2 is FQDESV (reference sequence). This CDR3 has 17 amino acids.

As for this clonotype: A much larger clone is a single base away; this may be a read error. V gene TRBV7-3 combines with J gene TRBJ2-3; TRBD1 or TRBD2 may be the D gene (5 bases each). Germline V CDR1 and CDR2: SGHTA, FQGTGA. V was shortened by 5 bases and J by 5 bases, with 11 bases between the two germline ends. This CDR3 contains 13 residues. CDR3 sequence (DNA): TGTGCCAGCAGCCCCACAGGACTAGATACGCAGTATTTT. Translation: CASSPTGLDTQYF.

As concerns this clonotype: This clone may be a read error of a much larger clone one base away. The chain recombines TRBV7-3 with TRBJ2-1, with D unclear. This CDR3 is built from 15 residues. Germline V lookup: CDR1 SGHTA, CDR2 FQGTGA. CDR3: CASSLSPSGYNGQFF. DNA for the CDR3: TGTGCCAGCAGCTTATCGCCTTCGGGCTACAATGGGCAGTTCTTC.

On this clonotype: It may be a read error: a sequence one base away is much more abundant. V usage is TRBV20-1 and J usage is TRBJ2-5; a possible D gene is TRBD1 (7 bases). CDR1 is DFQATT, CDR2 SNEGSKA, per germline (reference sequence). Trimming stripped 6 bases from V and 7 bases from J, with 24 bases between. The CDR3 covers 15 residues. The CDR3 coding sequence is TGCAGTGCCCCCCCGGAGGGGGCGCGTCTAGGGACCCAGTACTTC. Its protein product is CSAPPEGARLGTQYF.

This clonotype has just a few counts. The junction shows a germline mismatch at one end, possibly a read error. The CDR3 nucleotides read TGCAATGCTAGGCCGGGCTCCCGGGGTGAAAAACTGTTTTTT. It translates to CNARPGSRGEKLFF. The V and J genes are TRBV20-1 and TRBJ1-4; D is unresolved. This CDR3 spans 14 amino acids. Per germline, CDR1 DFQATT and CDR2 SNEGSKA (reference sequence).

This clonotype was detected many times. The chain recombines TRBV3-1 with TRBJ1-2; TRBD1 aligns across 10 bases. The V and J ends lost 5 bases and 6 bases, in that order; junction bases with no gene match: 9. This CDR3 contains 15 residues. Germline lookup yields CDR1 LGHDT and CDR2 YNNKEL (reference sequence). The CDR3 DNA reads as TGTGCCAGCAGCACCCGGGACAGGGGTCCAGATGGCTACACCTTC. Its protein is CASSTRDRGPDGYTF.

In regard to this clonotype: This may be a read error, as it is one base from a much larger clone. The J gene is TRBJ2-6, the V gene TRBV7-3, with D tentatively TRBD1 (5 bases). This CDR3 comprises 16 residues. CDR1 is SGHTA, CDR2 FQGTGA, per germline. In DNA, the CDR3 is TGTGCCAGCAGCCCGTGGGCTGGTCGTGGGGCCAACGTCCGGACTTTC. It codes for CASSPWAGRGANVRTF. Filled out from reference TRBV7-3 and TRBJ2-6, the complete variable domain reads GAGVSQTPSNKVTEKGKYVELRCDPISGHTALYWYRQSLGQGPEFLIYFQGTGAADDSGLPNDRFFAVRPEGSVSTLKIQRTERGDSAVYLCASSPWAGRGANVRTFGAGSRLTVL.

The genes are TRBV3-1 and TRBJ2-3; 10 bases line up with TRBD1. CDR3 length equals 17 residues. The V and J ends lost 0 bases and 2 bases, in that order; junction bases with no gene match: 5. The V gene's germline CDR1 is LGHDT and CDR2 YNNKEL (reference sequence). For the CDR3, the DNA is TGTGCCAGCAGCCAAGAAGGGACAGGGGCCTACACAGATACGCAGTATTTT. This codes for CASSQEGTGAYTDTQYF.

This clonotype was seen more than once but under ten times. One base away lies a much larger clone, so this may be a sequencing read error. The V and J genes are TRBV20-1 and TRBJ2-1, with D perhaps matching TRBD1 or TRBD2 (6 bases each). The CDR3 totals 14 residues. Germline V gene lookup returns CDR1 DFQATT and CDR2 SNEGSKA (reference sequence). Trimming removed 6 bases from V and 7 bases from J, with 19 bases in between. Written as DNA, the CDR3 is TGCAGTGCCCATGGAAGGGGGGCCGGGAATGAGCAGTTCTTC. Protein product: CSAHGRGAGNEQFF.

This clonotype has a count of ten or more. The V and J genes are TRBV7-2 and TRBJ2-1; D tentatively fits TRBD1 or TRBD2 (6 bases each). The germline V gene encodes CDR1 SGHTA and CDR2 FQGNSA. V was pared by 7 bases and J by 0 bases, with 25 bases between. The CDR3 runs 19 residues. The CDR3 sequence is CASNLDGVGGFSSYNEQFF. CDR3 bases: TGTGCCAGCAACCTCGACGGGGTAGGGGGGTTCAGCTCCTACAATGAGCAGTTCTTC.

The chain is built from TRBV6-2 or TRBV6-3 and TRBJ2-5; 7 bases align to TRBD2. V lost 2 bases to trimming and J lost 11 bases; unmatched junction nucleotides: 14. The CDR3 consists of 15 residues. Germline CDR1 is MNHEY and CDR2 is SVGEGT. The CDR3 reads CASSYVGGSPSEQYF. The CDR3 region has the DNA TGTGCCAGCAGTTACGTCGGCGGGAGCCCTTCAGAGCAGTACTTC.

This clonotype has only a few counts. The chain carries TRBV19 and TRBJ2-1, with D possibly TRBD2 on 6 matching bases. Germline CDR1 and CDR2: LNHDA and SQIVND (reference sequence). The CDR3 has 16 residues. V was pared by 6 bases and J by 9 bases, with 24 bases between. CDR3 sequence (DNA): TGTGCCAGTAGGAGTAGCGCCTCCGGGACTCGAGGTGAGCAGTTCTTC. Its translation is CASRSSASGTRGEQFF.

V and J are TRBV3-1 and TRBJ2-1, with D maybe TRBD2 (6 bases). The germline CDR1 and CDR2 sequences are LGHDT and YNNKEL (reference sequence). With 4 bases removed from V and 7 bases from J, the gap between germline ends came to 14 bases. This CDR3 has 14 amino acids. The CDR3 nucleotides read TGTGCCAGCAGCCCTAGCCAACTAGCAAATGAGCAGTTCTTC. Protein product: CASSPSQLANEQFF.